Sequencing of this T cell receptor (beta chain) was carried out in a study of blood T cell repertoires in COVID-19 (dated by TCRdb to 2018 to 2020). Background for the entire study: Collaborator samples came from the United States, Italy and Spain and covered acute and convalescent phases of COVID-19. The prospective study material was composed of cDNA or gDNA derived from T cells, B-cell-depleted T cells, or PBMCs. The dataset comprised deeply sampled blood TCRbeta repertoires from subjects exposed to, actively infected with, or recovered from COVID-19. The repertoires were released in a freely available public database intended as a resource for research on the immune response to SARS-CoV-2. Samples were obtained from the ongoing ImmuneRACE study (first 160 participants) and from over 1,000 subjects provided by 6 global collaborators. A de-identified subject ID, COVID-19 status, age in years and sex were almost always included in the sample metadata. Where available, HLA class I and class II types were taken from metadata supplied by the sample provider and were not determined by assay-based typing.

What the authors observed across the whole study: How much clinical and demographic metadata was included differed by source and by participant, and the metadata was provided uncurated.

As for this clone: Which antigen it targets is not known. One base away there is no much larger clone; base qualities are not given.

The germline V gene (reference sequence) specifies LNHDA as CDR1 and SQIVND as CDR2. Trimming leaves V shorter by 4 bases and J shorter by 5 bases, with the junction holding 9 bases beyond the gene matches. The CDR3 spans 17 residues, from the cysteine through the phenylalanine. The kept DNA is CDR3 alone, 51 bases in frame from the first base. TCRbeta CDR3 regions were amplified from genomic DNA by means of the immunoSEQ Assay, a bias-controlled multiplex PCR. The authors processed their data as follows. The number of nucleated cells in each sample was estimated from the amplification of reference gene primers within the assay. To quantify the absolute abundance of each unique TCRbeta CDR3 rearrangement, sequence reads were collapsed and filtered. For each sample, productive Simpson clonality was calculated as the square root of Simpson's diversity index across productive rearrangements. What TCRdb holds here is the immuneACCESS table cut down to in-frame rearrangements. Part of the clones is not present; checked against another copy, under half of the missing clones reflect an unresolved V gene, and the others are unexplained. Clone size and the V and J calls come from that table; the DNA yielded D and trimming. Counted in this sample were some 80,000 clones; 88% of them appeared once. The ten largest clones take up 15% to 20% of the sample.

Collaborating institutions collected whole blood in K2EDTA tubes following their own protocols. For TCRbeta analysis, collaborators shipped samples in one of three forms: frozen whole blood, isolated PBMCs, or DNA extracted from either of those sample types. This TCR came from a human donor in a cohort sampled during active COVID-19. The sequenced sample was peripheral blood. The chain is assembled from TRBV19 and TRBJ2-5; 14 bases in the junction line up with TRBD2. The DNA reads as follows: TGTGCCAGTAGTAAGGACTGGACTAGCGGGAGGAGTGAGACCCAGTACTTC. This is translated as CASSKDWTSGRSETQYF.